The source of this T cell receptor (beta chain) is a study of T cell responses to AZD1222 COVID-19 vaccine. Study conclusions and caveats: Repertoire samples came only from after the peak T cell response.

Trimming left V 3 bases short and J 0 bases short, with 8 bases between. Germline V lookup: CDR1 LGHDT, CDR2 YNNKEL (reference sequence). The CDR3 covers 14 residues. Repertoires were generated with immunoSEQ multiplex PCR, while TCRdb's copy carries only in-frame clones and drops some. The top ten hold around 0.57% of the sample, which has approximately 270,000 clones, 90% to 95% seen once. Regarding this clone: Its antigen is unidentified.

This TCR derives from an adult who received the AZD1222 COVID-19 vaccine. The sample here was peripheral blood, taken 28 days after the second AZD1222 dose. V usage is TRBV3-1 (or the pseudogene TRBV3-2) and J usage is TRBJ1-1, with D unclear. CDR3 amino acids: CASSQAYMNTEAFF. CDR3 sequence (DNA): TGTGCCAGCAGCCAGGCCTACATGAACACTGAAGCTTTCTTT.